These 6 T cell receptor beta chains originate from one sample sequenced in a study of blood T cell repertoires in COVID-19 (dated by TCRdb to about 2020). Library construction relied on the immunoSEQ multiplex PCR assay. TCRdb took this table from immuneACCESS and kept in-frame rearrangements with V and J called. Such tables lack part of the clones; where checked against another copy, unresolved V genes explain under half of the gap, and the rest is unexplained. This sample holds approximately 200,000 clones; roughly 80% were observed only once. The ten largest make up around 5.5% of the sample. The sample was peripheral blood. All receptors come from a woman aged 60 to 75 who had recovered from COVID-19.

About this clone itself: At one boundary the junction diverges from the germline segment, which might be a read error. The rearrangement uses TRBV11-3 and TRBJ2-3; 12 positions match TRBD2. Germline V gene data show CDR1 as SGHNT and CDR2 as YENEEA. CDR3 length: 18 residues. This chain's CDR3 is CASSLEGLAGISTDTQYF. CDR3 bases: TGTGCCAGCAGCCTAGAGGGACTAGCGGGTATTAGCACAGATACGCAGTATTTT.

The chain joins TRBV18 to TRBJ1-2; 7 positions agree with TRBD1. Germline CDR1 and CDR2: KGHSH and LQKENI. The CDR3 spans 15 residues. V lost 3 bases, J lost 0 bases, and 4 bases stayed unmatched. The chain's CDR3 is CASSPSDRANYGYTF. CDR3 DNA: TGTGCCAGCTCACCTTCCGACAGGGCTAACTATGGCTACACCTTC.

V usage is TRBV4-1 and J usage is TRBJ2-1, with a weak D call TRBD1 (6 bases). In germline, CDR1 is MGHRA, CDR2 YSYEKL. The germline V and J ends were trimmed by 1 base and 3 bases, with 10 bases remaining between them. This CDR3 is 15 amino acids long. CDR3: CASSQGGGHYNEQFF. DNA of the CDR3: TGCGCCAGCAGCCAAGGAGGGGGTCACTACAATGAGCAGTTCTTC.

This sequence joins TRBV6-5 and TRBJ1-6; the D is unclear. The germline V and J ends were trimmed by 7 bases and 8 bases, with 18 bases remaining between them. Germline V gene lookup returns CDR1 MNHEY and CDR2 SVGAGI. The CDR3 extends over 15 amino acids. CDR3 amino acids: CASTQEDGMYSPLHF. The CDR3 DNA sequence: TGTGCCAGCACCCAGGAGGACGGAATGTATTCACCCCTCCACTTT.

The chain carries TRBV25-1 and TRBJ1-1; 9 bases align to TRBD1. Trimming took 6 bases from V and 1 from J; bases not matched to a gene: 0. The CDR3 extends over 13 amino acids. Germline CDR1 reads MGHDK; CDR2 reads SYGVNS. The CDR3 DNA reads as TGTGCCAGCAGGGGACAGGGGAACACTGAAGCTTTCTTT. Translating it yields CASRGQGNTEAFF.

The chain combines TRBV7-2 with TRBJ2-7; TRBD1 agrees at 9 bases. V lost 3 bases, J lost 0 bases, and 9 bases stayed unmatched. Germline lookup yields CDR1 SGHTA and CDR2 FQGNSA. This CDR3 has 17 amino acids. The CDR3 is CASSFGTPGQGSYEQYF. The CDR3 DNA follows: TGTGCCAGCAGCTTTGGGACACCGGGACAGGGCTCCTACGAGCAGTACTTC.